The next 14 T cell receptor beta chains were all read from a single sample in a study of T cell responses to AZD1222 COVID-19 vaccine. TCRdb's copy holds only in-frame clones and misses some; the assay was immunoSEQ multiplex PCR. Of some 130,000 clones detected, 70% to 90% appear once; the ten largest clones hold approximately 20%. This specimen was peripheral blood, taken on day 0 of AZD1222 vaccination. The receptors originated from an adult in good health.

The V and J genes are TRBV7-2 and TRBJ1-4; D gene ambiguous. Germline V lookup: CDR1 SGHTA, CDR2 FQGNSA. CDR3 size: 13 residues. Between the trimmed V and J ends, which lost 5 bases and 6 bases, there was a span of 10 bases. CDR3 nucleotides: TGTGCCAGCAGCCCCGGTAGGGATGAAAAACTGTTTTTT. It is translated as CASSPGRDEKLFF.

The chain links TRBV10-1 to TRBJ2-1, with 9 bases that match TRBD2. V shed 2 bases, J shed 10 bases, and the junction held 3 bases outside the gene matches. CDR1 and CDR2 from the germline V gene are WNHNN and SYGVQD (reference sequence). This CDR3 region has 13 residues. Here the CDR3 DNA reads TGCGCCAGCAGTGAGGCCCTAGCGGGGGAGCAGTTCTTC. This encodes CASSEALAGEQFF.

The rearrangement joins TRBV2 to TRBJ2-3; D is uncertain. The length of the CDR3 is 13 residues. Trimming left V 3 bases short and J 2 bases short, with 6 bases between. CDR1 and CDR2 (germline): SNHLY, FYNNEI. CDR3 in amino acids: CASSDVSTDTQYF. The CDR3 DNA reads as TGTGCCAGCAGTGATGTTTCCACAGATACGCAGTATTTT.

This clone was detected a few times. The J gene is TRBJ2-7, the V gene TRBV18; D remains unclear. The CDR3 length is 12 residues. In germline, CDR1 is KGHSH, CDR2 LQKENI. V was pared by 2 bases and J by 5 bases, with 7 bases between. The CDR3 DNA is TGTGCCAGCTCACCAGCCTCGGACGAGCAGTACTTC. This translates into CASSPASDEQYF.

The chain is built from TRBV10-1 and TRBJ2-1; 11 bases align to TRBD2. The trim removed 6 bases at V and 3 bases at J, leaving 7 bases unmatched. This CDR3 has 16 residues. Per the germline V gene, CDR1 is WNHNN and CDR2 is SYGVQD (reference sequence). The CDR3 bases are TGCGCCAGCAGCAGGAATAGCGGGGGGGGCTACAATGAGCAGTTCTTC. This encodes CASSRNSGGGYNEQFF.

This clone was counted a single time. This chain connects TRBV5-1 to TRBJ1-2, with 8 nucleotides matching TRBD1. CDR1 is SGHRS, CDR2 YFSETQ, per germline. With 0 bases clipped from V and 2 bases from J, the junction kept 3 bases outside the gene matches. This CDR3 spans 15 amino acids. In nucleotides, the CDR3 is TGCGCCAGCAGCTTGGGACAGGGGTTGAACTATGGCTACACCTTC. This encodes CASSLGQGLNYGYTF.

CDR3 sequence: CASGQIGGATDTQYF. For the CDR3, the DNA is TGTGCCAGCGGTCAGATCGGGGGGGCTACAGATACGCAGTATTTT. The gene calls are TRBV6-5 and TRBJ2-3, with TRBD2 identical over 8 bases. The CDR3 has 15 amino acids. J gave up 3 bases and V 8 bases, and 10 bases lay outside the gene matches. Germline loops: CDR1 MNHEY, CDR2 SVGAGI.

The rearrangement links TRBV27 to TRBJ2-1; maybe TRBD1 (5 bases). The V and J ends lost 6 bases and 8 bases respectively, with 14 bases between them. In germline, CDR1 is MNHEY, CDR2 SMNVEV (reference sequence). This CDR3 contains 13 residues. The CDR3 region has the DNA TGTGCCAGCAGGCTTGCTCAGGGCCATGAGCAGTTCTTC. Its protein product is CASRLAQGHEQFF.

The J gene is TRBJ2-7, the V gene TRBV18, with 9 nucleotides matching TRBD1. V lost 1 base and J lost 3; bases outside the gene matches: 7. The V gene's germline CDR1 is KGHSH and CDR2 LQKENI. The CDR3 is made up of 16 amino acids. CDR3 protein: CASSPRGDRANYEQYF. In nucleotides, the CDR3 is TGTGCCAGCTCACCACGAGGGGACAGGGCAAACTACGAGCAGTACTTC.

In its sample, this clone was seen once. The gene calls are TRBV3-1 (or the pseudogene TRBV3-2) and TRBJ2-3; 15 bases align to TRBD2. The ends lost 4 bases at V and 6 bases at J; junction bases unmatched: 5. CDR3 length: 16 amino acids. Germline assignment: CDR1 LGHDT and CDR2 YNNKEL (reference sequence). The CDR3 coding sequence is TGTGCCAGCAGCCTGGGGACTAGCGGGGGGAGTGATACGCAGTATTTT. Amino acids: CASSLGTSGGSDTQYF.

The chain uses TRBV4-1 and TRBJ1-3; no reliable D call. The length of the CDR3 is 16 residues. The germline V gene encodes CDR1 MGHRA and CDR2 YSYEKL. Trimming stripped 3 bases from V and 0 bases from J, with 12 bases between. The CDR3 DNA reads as TGCGCCAGCAGCCAGCCCGGCAGAAGCTCTGGAAACACCATATATTTT. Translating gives CASSQPGRSSGNTIYF.

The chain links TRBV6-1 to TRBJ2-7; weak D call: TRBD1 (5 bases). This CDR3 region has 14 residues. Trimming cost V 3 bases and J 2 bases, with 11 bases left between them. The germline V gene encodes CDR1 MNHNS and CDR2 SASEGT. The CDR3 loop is CASSETQGPYEQYF. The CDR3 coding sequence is TGTGCCAGCAGTGAGACTCAGGGTCCCTACGAGCAGTACTTC.

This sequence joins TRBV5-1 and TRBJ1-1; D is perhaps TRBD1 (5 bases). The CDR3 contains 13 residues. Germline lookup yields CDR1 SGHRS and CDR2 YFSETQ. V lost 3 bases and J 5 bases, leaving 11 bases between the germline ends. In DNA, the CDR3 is TGCGCCAGCAGCTGGGCCGGGGGAACTGAAGCTTTCTTT. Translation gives CASSWAGGTEAFF.

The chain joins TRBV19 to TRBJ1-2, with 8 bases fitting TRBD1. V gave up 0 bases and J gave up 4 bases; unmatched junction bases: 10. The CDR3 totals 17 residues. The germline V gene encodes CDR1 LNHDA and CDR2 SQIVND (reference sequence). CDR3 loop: CASSIDLRTGGFYGYTF. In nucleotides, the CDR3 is TGTGCCAGTAGTATAGATCTGCGAACAGGGGGATTCTATGGCTACACCTTC.